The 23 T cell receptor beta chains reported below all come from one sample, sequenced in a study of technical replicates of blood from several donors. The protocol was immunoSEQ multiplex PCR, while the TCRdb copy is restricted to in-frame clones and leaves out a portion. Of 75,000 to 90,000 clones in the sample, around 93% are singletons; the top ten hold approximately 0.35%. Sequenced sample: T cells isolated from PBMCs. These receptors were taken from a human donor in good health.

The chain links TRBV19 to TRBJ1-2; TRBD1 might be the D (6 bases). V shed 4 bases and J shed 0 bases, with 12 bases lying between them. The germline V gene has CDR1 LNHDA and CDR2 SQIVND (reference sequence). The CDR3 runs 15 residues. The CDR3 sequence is CASSRGGAANYGYTF. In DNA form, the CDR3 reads TGTGCCAGTAGTAGAGGGGGTGCCGCTAACTATGGCTACACCTTC.

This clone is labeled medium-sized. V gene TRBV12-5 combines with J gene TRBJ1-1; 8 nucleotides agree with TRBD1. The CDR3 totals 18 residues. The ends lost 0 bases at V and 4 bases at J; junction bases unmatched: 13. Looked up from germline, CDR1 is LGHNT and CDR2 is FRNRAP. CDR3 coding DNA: TGTGCTAGTGGTTTGGTAAGGATTATCGGACAGGGAATCACTGAAGCTTTCTTT. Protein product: CASGLVRIIGQGITEAFF.

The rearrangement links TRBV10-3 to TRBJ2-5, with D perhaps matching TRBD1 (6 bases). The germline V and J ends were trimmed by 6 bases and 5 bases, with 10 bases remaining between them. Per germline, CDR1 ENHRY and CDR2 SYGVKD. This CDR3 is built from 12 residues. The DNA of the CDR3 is TGTGCCATCAGGGGAACAGGGGAGACCCAGTACTTC. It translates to CAIRGTGETQYF.

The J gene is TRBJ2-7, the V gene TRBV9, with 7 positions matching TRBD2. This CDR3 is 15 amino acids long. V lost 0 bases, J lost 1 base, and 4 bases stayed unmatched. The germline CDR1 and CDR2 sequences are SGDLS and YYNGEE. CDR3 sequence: CASSVAAGQSYEQYF. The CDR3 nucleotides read TGTGCCAGCAGCGTAGCAGCGGGGCAGTCCTACGAGCAGTACTTC.

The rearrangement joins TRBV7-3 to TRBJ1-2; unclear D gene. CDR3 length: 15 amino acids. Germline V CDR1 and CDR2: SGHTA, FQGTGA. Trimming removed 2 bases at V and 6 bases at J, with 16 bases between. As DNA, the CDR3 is TGTGCCAGCAGCTTAGAGCCCCGCGGATATAATGGCTACACCTTC. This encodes CASSLEPRGYNGYTF.

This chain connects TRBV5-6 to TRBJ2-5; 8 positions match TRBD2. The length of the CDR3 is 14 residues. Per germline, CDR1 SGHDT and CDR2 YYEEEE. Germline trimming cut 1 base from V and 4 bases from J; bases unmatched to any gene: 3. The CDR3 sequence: CASSLLAGGETQYF. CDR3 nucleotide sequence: TGTGCCAGCAGCTTGCTAGCGGGCGGAGAGACCCAGTACTTC.

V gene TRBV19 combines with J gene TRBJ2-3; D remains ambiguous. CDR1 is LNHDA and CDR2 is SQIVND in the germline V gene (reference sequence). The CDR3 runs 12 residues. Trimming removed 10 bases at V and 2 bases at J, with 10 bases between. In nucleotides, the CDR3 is TGTGCCACTTCCTCACACACAGATACGCAGTATTTT. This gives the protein CATSSHTDTQYF.

CDR3 nucleotides: TGTGCCAGCAGTAGGTCAGGGTACGGTGAAAAACTGTTTTTT. Translation gives CASSRSGYGEKLFF. This rearrangement joins TRBV6-1 to TRBJ1-4; possibly TRBD1 for D (5 bases). The CDR3 is 14 amino acids. V gave up 5 bases and J gave up 7 bases, with 14 bases separating them. Germline assignment: CDR1 MNHNS and CDR2 SASEGT.

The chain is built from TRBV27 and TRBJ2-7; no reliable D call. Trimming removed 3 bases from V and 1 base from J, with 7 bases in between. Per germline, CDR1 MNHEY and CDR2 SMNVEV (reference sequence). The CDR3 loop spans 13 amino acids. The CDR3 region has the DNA TGTGCCAGCAGTTTGAGGATATCCTACGAGCAGTACTTC. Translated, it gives CASSLRISYEQYF.

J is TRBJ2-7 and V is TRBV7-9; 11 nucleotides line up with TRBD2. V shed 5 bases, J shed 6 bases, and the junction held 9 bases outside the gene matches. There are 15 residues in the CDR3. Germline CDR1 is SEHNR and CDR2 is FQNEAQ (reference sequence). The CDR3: CASSHRLAGQGEQYF. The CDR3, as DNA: TGTGCCAGCAGCCATAGACTAGCGGGACAGGGCGAGCAGTACTTC.

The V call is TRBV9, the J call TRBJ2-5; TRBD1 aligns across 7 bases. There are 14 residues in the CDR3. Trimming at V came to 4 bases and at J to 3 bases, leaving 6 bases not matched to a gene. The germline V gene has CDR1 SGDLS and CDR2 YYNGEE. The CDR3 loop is CASSPEGTEETQYF. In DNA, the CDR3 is TGTGCCAGCAGCCCCGAAGGGACAGAAGAGACCCAGTACTTC.

This CDR3 reads CASSIPTGRDEQFF. CDR3 nucleotide sequence: TGTGCCAGTAGTATCCCGACAGGGAGAGATGAGCAGTTCTTC. This chain joins TRBV19 and TRBJ2-1; 7 nucleotides line up with TRBD1. Germline CDR1 reads LNHDA; CDR2 reads SQIVND (reference sequence). The CDR3 has 14 residues. V shed 3 bases, J shed 8 bases, and the junction held 7 bases outside the gene matches.

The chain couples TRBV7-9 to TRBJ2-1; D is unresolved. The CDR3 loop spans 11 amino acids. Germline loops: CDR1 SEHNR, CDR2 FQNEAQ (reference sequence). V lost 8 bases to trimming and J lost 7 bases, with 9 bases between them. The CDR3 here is CASLLRNEQFF. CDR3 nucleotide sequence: TGTGCCAGCCTCCTGAGAAATGAGCAGTTCTTC.

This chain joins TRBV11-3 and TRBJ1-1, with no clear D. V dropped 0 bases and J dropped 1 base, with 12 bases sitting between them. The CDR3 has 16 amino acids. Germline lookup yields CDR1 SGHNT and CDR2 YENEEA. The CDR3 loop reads CASSLERSDGNTEAFF. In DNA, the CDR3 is TGTGCCAGCAGCTTAGAACGGTCTGATGGGAACACTGAAGCTTTCTTT.

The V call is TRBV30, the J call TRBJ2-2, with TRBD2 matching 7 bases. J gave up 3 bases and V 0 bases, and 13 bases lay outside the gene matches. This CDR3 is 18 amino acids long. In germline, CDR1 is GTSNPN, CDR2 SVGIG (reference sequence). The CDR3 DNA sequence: TGTGCCTGGAGTGTACTAATACGGCGGGAGACGGACACCGGGGAGCTGTTTTTT. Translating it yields CAWSVLIRRETDTGELFF.

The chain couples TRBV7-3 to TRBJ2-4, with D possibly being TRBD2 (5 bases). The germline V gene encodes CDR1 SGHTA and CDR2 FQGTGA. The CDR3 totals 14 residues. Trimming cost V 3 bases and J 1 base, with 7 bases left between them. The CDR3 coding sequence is TGTGCCAGCAGCTTCGGGAATGCCAAAAACATTCAGTACTTC. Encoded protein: CASSFGNAKNIQYF. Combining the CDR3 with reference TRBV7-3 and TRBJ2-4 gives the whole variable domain GAGVSQTPSNKVTEKGKYVELRCDPISGHTALYWYRQSLGQGPEFLIYFQGTGAADDSGLPNDRFFAVRPEGSVSTLKIQRTERGDSAVYLCASSFGNAKNIQYFGAGTRLSVL.

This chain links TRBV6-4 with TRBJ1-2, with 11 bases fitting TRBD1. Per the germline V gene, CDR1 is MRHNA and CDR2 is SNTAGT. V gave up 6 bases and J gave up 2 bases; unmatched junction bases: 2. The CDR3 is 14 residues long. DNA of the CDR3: TGTGCCAGCAGAGGACAGGGGGCAAACTATGGCTACACCTTC. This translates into CASRGQGANYGYTF.

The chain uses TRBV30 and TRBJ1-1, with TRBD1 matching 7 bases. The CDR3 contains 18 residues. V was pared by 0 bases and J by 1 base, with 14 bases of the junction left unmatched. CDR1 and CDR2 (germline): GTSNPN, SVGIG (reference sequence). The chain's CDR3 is CAWSVQEGASRQNTEAFF. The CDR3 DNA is TGTGCCTGGAGTGTACAAGAGGGGGCGTCAAGGCAGAACACTGAAGCTTTCTTT.

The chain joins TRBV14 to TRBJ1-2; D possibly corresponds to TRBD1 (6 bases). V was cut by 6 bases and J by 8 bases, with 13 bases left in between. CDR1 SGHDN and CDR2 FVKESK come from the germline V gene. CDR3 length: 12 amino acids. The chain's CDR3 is CASSDRLRGYTF. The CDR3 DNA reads TGTGCCAGCAGTGACAGGCTACGAGGCTACACCTTC.

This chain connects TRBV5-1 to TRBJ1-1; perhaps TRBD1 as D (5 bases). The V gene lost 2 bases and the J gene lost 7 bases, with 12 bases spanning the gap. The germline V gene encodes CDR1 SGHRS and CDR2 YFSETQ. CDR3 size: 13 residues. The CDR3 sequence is CASSFAGGDEAFF. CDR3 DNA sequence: TGCGCCAGCAGCTTCGCCGGGGGGGATGAAGCTTTCTTT.

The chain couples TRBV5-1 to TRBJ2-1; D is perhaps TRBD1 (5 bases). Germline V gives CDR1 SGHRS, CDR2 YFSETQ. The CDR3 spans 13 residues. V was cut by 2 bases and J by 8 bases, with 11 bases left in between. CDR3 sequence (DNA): TGCGCCAGCAGCTTTGGGCAGGGCTATGAGCAGTTCTTC. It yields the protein CASSFGQGYEQFF. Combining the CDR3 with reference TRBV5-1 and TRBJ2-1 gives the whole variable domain KAGVTQTPRYLIKTRGQQVTLSCSPISGHRSVSWYQQTPGQGLQFLFEYFSETQRNKGNFPGRFSGRQFSNSRSEMNVSTLELGDSALYLCASSFGQGYEQFFGPGTRLTVL.

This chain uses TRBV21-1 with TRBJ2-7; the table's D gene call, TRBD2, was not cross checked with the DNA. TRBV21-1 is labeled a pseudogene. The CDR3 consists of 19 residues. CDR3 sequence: CASSPGPGLAGSRVYEQYF. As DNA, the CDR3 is TGTGCCAGCAGCCCTGGGCCGGGACTAGCGGGGAGCAGAGTCTACGAGCAGTACTTC.

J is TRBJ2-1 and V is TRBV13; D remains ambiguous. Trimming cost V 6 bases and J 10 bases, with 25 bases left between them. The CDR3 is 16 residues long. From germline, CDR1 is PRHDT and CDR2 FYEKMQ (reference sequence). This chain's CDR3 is CASSYSPEPPRWEQFF. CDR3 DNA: TGTGCCAGCAGTTACTCACCGGAGCCCCCAAGGTGGGAGCAGTTCTTC. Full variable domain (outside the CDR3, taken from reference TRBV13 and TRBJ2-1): AAGVIQSPRHLIKEKRETATLKCYPIPRHDTVYWYQQGPGQDPQFLISFYEKMQSDKGSIPDRFSAQQFSDYHSELNMSSLELGDSALYFCASSYSPEPPRWEQFFGPGTRLTVL.